This is a list of T cell receptor beta chains from one sample in a study of technical replicates of blood from a few donors. Clones were sequenced by immunoSEQ multiplex PCR, and TCRdb holds only the in-frame ones, with some missing. The sample yields tens of thousands of clones, just over 85% seen once. The sequenced sample was PBMCs. These receptor sequences come from a human donor in good health. Some clones in this sample may be carry-over from other donors' samples. Both conserved end residues are part of each CDR3. D genes are given only for firm matches. Clone size is given for some rows only: seen once, a few or many times, or a class if the clone is expanded.

V	D	size	length	J	CDR3	DNA
TRBV28	NA	NA	14	TRBJ2-5	CASSPPTAQETQYF	TGTGCCAGCAGTCCACCGACAGCACAAGAGACCCAGTACTTC
TRBV11-2	NA	NA	16	TRBJ2-7	CASSARMEGGSSEQYF	TGTGCCAGCAGCGCACGGATGGAGGGAGGATCGAGCGAGCAGTACTTC
TRBV27	TRBD1	once	15	TRBJ2-2	CASSLGQMNTGELFF	TGTGCCAGCAGTTTGGGACAGATGAACACCGGGGAGCTGTTTTTT
TRBV11-2	NA	NA	14	TRBJ2-1	CASKKLGAYNEQFF	TGTGCCAGCAAGAAGCTCGGTGCCTACAATGAGCAGTTCTTC
TRBV4-2	NA	once	15	TRBJ2-2	CASREGGGNTGELFF	TGTGCCAGCAGAGAAGGGGGGGGGAACACCGGGGAGCTGTTTTTT
TRBV7-2	NA	NA	13	TRBJ2-5	CASSFRGQETQYF	TGTGCCAGCAGCTTCAGGGGCCAAGAGACCCAGTACTTC
TRBV14	NA	NA	13	TRBJ2-7	CASSSDNSYEQYF	TGTGCCAGCAGCTCCGACAACTCCTACGAGCAGTACTTC
TRBV11-2	NA	NA	12	TRBJ2-7	CASSFETYEQYF	TGTGCCAGCAGCTTCGAGACCTACGAGCAGTACTTC
TRBV5-4	NA	NA	14	TRBJ2-1	CASSYRANYNEQFF	TGTGCCAGCAGCTACAGGGCAAACTACAATGAGCAGTTCTTC
TRBV4-1	TRBD2	NA	17	TRBJ2-1	CASSQVGTIKSYNEQFF	TGCGCCAGCAGCCAGGTAGGGACTATCAAATCCTACAATGAGCAGTTCTTC
TRBV14	NA	few	16	TRBJ2-5	CASSHRGILKNPTQYF	TGTGCCAGCAGCCATCGAGGTATTCTAAAGAATCCGACCCAGTACTTC
TRBV4-2	NA	NA	15	TRBJ1-2	CASSRGLGTNYGYTF	TGTGCCAGCAGTCGGGGTTTGGGGACTAACTATGGCTACACCTTC
TRBV25-1	TRBD1	NA	14	TRBJ2-5	CASSEYRDRGFIYF	TGTGCCAGCAGTGAATATAGGGACAGGGGGTTTATTTACTTC
TRBV5-6	TRBD2	NA	16	TRBJ2-1	CASSSPGMWGGTEQFF	TGTGCCAGCAGCTCCCCGGGTATGTGGGGGGGAACTGAGCAGTTCTTC
TRBV7-2	NA	NA	16	TRBJ2-7	CASRHIRSDRAYEQYF	TGTGCCAGCAGACACATAAGGTCGGACAGAGCCTACGAGCAGTACTTC
TRBV27	NA	NA	13	TRBJ2-7	CASSLGRGYEQYF	TGTGCCAGCAGTTTAGGTCGGGGCTACGAGCAGTACTTC
TRBV6-4	NA	NA	13	TRBJ2-3	CASSSRPLDTQYF	TGTGCCAGCAGTTCCAGGCCCCTAGATACGCAGTATTTT
TRBV4-1	NA	NA	14	TRBJ2-7	CASSQESNLREQYF	TGCGCCAGCAGCCAAGAAAGTAACCTGAGGGAGCAGTACTTC
TRBV7-2	TRBD2	NA	16	TRBJ2-3	CASSLLAGGSTDTQYF	TGTGCCAGCAGCTTGCTAGCGGGGGGGAGCACAGATACGCAGTATTTT
TRBV5-1	NA	NA	16	TRBJ2-1	CASSLVQGNSYNEQFF	TGCGCCAGCAGCTTGGTTCAGGGGAACTCCTACAATGAGCAGTTCTTC